This TCR beta chain is drawn from a study of CD8+ T cells in alopecia areata. Extraction and reverse transcription of RNA yielded cDNA as the sequencing template. Produced via immunoSEQ multiplex PCR; TCRdb's table is partial and in-frame only. Among tens of thousands of clones listed, roughly 57% were seen once. The researchers isolated CD4+ and CD8+ T cells from PBMCs by sorting. Remarks on this clone: This CDR3 is also generated by other DNA sequences in the sample.

The CDR3 contains 11 residues. Per the germline V gene, CDR1 is SEHNR and CDR2 is FQNEAQ (reference sequence). The V end was cut by 1 base, the J end by 7 bases, with 2 bases between. The TCR was taken from a human donor with alopecia areata. The chain links TRBV7-9 to TRBJ2-1; D not certain. The sample was CD8+ T cells sorted from blood, taken at week 0. CDR3 sequence (DNA): TGTGCCAGCAGCTTAGGGAATGAGCAGTTCTTC. This codes for CASSLGNEQFF.